Below, 22 T cell receptor beta chains from the same sample are listed, as sequenced in a study of T cell changes during pregnancy in multiple sclerosis. The protocol was immunoSEQ multiplex PCR, while the TCRdb copy is restricted to in-frame clones and leaves out a portion. The profile shows roughly 53,000 clones, roughly 90% of them singletons. This material consisted of CD8+ T cells from peripheral blood mononuclear cells, taken before pregnancy. The receptors shown here come from a female donor with multiple sclerosis, enrolled in a pregnancy study.

The CDR3 region has the DNA TGTGCCAGCAGGAAGACTCGACAGGGGGCGGAGGGCTACACCTTC. Translating it yields CASRKTRQGAEGYTF. The chain has TRBV27 and TRBJ1-2; the match to TRBD1 covers 10 bases. CDR3 length: 15 amino acids. Looked up from germline, CDR1 is MNHEY and CDR2 is SMNVEV (reference sequence). V lost 6 bases to trimming and J lost 8 bases; unmatched junction nucleotides: 12.

The genes are TRBV4-2 and TRBJ2-4, with D possibly being TRBD2 (5 bases). CDR1 and CDR2 from the germline V gene are LGHNA and YNFKEQ. CDR3 length equals 16 residues. Trimming took 2 bases from V and 0 from J, leaving 11 bases between them. The CDR3 bases are TGTGCCAGCAGCCAATTCGAGACTACAGCCAAAAACATTCAGTACTTC. The encoded protein is CASSQFETTAKNIQYF.

This chain joins TRBV21-1 and TRBJ1-6; the table assigns TRBD1, which was not confirmed against the DNA. TRBV21-1 constitutes a pseudogene. This CDR3 spans 15 amino acids. CDR3 protein: CASSKPDRPNSPLHF. The CDR3 region has the DNA TGTGCCAGCAGCAAGCCGGACAGACCCAATTCACCCCTCCACTTT.

V usage is TRBV10-3 and J usage is TRBJ2-7, with 11 bases fitting TRBD1. With 8 bases clipped from V and 5 bases from J, the junction kept 2 bases outside the gene matches. CDR1 and CDR2 (germline): ENHRY, SYGVKD. The CDR3 sequence is 12 residues long. The CDR3 spells CAIGQGANEQYF. CDR3 DNA sequence: TGTGCCATCGGACAGGGGGCAAACGAGCAGTACTTC.

The V gene is TRBV19, the J gene TRBJ2-3; 9 bases match TRBD1. Germline lookup yields CDR1 LNHDA and CDR2 SQIVND (reference sequence). J lost 6 bases, V lost 3 bases, and 4 bases had no gene match. This CDR3 is 14 amino acids long. In nucleotides, the CDR3 is TGTGCCAGTAGTATGGGACAGGGTCCGGATACGCAGTATTTT. Protein: CASSMGQGPDTQYF.

Only one count was recorded for this clone. The V call is TRBV7-9, the J call TRBJ2-7; D perhaps matches TRBD1 (5 bases). Per the germline V gene, CDR1 is SEHNR and CDR2 is FQNEAQ (reference sequence). There are 14 residues in the CDR3. Deletions cut 3 bases from V and 5 bases from J, with 14 bases between. CDR3 bases: TGTGCCAGCAGCTTCTCCCAGGGTGCCCACGAGCAGTACTTC. The encoded protein is CASSFSQGAHEQYF.

The genes are TRBV7-3 and TRBJ2-1, with D unclear. Germline V gene lookup returns CDR1 SGHTA and CDR2 FQGTGA. V lost 3 bases and J lost 0, with 21 bases in between. CDR3 length: 19 residues. CDR3 DNA: TGTGCCAGCAGCTTTCAGGTCGCTCTCACGCATAGCTCCTACAATGAGCAGTTCTTC. This translates into CASSFQVALTHSSYNEQFF.

The chain links TRBV9 to TRBJ1-3; D possibly corresponds to TRBD1 (6 bases). The CDR3 covers 15 residues. V lost 0 bases and J 5 bases, leaving 12 bases between the germline ends. Germline V gene lookup returns CDR1 SGDLS and CDR2 YYNGEE. DNA for the CDR3: TGTGCCAGCAGCGTAGAGGGGGGGGCTAGAAACACCATATATTTT. It codes for CASSVEGGARNTIYF.

The J gene is TRBJ2-1, the V gene TRBV5-4; TRBD2 matches 15 bases. The CDR3 length is 16 residues. V was pared by 3 bases and J by 10 bases, with 8 bases of the junction left unmatched. CDR1 is SGHNT, CDR2 YYREEE, per germline (reference sequence). CDR3 sequence (DNA): TGTGCCAGCAGCTATCCCGGACTAGCGGGGGGGCGAGAGCAGTTCTTC. It is translated as CASSYPGLAGGREQFF.

This chain uses TRBV19 with TRBJ1-1, with a possible D match to TRBD1 (5 bases). CDR1 LNHDA and CDR2 SQIVND come from the germline V gene (reference sequence). This CDR3 is 10 amino acids long. With 6 bases removed from V and 7 bases from J, the gap between germline ends came to 6 bases. CDR3 amino acids: CASSDSEAFF. The CDR3 DNA sequence: TGTGCCAGTAGCGACAGTGAAGCTTTCTTT.

CDR3 bases: TGTGCCAGCAGCGAGGGGGACAGCGTTTCCTACGAGCAGTACTTC. It specifies CASSEGDSVSYEQYF. The chain uses TRBV9 and TRBJ2-7, with TRBD1 matching 7 bases. Unmatched junction bases numbered 7, after V lost 3 bases and J lost 1 base. The CDR3 extends over 15 amino acids. Germline CDR1 is SGDLS and CDR2 is YYNGEE.

This chain joins TRBV4-2 and TRBJ2-1; 14 nucleotides agree with TRBD2. This CDR3 has 16 amino acids. With V trimmed by 3 bases and J by 7 bases, 5 bases remained unmatched. Germline V CDR1 and CDR2: LGHNA, YNFKEQ. CDR3 DNA sequence: TGTGCCAGCAGCCACGGGACTAGCGGGGGTGGGAATGAGCAGTTCTTC. This gives the protein CASSHGTSGGGNEQFF.

V usage is TRBV2 and J usage is TRBJ1-2; maybe TRBD1 (5 bases). The V gene lost 9 bases and the J gene lost 3 bases, with 11 bases spanning the gap. This CDR3 is 12 amino acids long. The V gene's germline CDR1 is SNHLY and CDR2 FYNNEI. The CDR3 nucleotides read TGTGCCAGAGGCGGCAGGGACTATGGCTACACCTTC. This translates into CARGGRDYGYTF.

The rearrangement links TRBV27 to TRBJ2-3; no clear D. V was clipped by 4 bases and J by 8 bases, with 7 bases between them. Germline V gene sequence: CDR1 MNHEY, CDR2 SMNVEV (reference sequence). The CDR3 consists of 11 residues. The CDR3 DNA follows: TGTGCCAGCAGTTGGTCAGGTACGCAGTATTTT. Translating gives CASSWSGTQYF.

The chain couples TRBV11-2 to TRBJ2-7; D unclear. The germline V gene has CDR1 SGHAT and CDR2 FQNNGV. V was shortened by 6 bases and J by 7 bases, with 10 bases between the two germline ends. CDR3 size: 11 residues. CDR3: CASSFGEEQYF. DNA of the CDR3: TGTGCCAGCAGTTTTGGAGAAGAGCAGTACTTC. Based on the CDR3 plus reference TRBV11-2 and TRBJ2-7, the full variable domain is EAGVAQSPRYKIIEKRQSVAFWCNPISGHATLYWYQQILGQGPKLLIQFQNNGVVDDSQLPKDRFSAERLKGVDSTLKIQPAKLEDSAVYLCASSFGEEQYFGPGTRLTVT.

This sequence joins TRBV12-5 and TRBJ2-3, with 11 bases matching TRBD1. V lost 3 bases to trimming and J lost 4 bases; unmatched junction nucleotides: 12. The CDR3 loop spans 18 amino acids. Germline loops: CDR1 LGHNT, CDR2 FRNRAP. The CDR3 is CASGFLRDRGTQADTQYF. The CDR3 coding sequence is TGTGCTAGTGGTTTCCTCCGGGACAGGGGGACCCAGGCAGATACGCAGTATTTT.

The rearrangement uses TRBV7-3 and TRBJ2-3, with D hard to call. The CDR3 has 16 amino acids. The germline gives CDR1 SGHTA, CDR2 FQGTGA. V dropped 3 bases and J dropped 5 bases, with 18 bases sitting between them. DNA for the CDR3: TGTGCCAGCAGCTTGCGGTCTGTTCCTCAGTTAGATACGCAGTATTTT. Protein product: CASSLRSVPQLDTQYF. The full variable domain, its missing parts supplied by reference TRBV7-3 and TRBJ2-3, is GAGVSQTPSNKVTEKGKYVELRCDPISGHTALYWYRQSLGQGPEFLIYFQGTGAADDSGLPNDRFFAVRPEGSVSTLKIQRTERGDSAVYLCASSLRSVPQLDTQYFGPGTRLTVL.

The chain joins TRBV2 to TRBJ2-1, with 10 bases fitting TRBD1. CDR3 length equals 14 residues. Trimming cost V 4 bases and J 5 bases; bases outside gene matches: 2. Germline V lookup: CDR1 SNHLY, CDR2 FYNNEI. The CDR3 DNA sequence: TGTGCCAGCAGTGGACAGGGGGCCCACAATGAGCAGTTCTTC. Its translation is CASSGQGAHNEQFF.

This clone was observed once. This sequence joins TRBV6-5 and TRBJ2-7; possible D gene TRBD2, 6 bases. This CDR3 spans 14 amino acids. In germline, CDR1 is MNHEY, CDR2 SVGAGI. Between the trimmed V and J ends, which lost 2 bases and 3 bases, there was a span of 11 bases. As DNA, the CDR3 is TGTGCCAGCAGTTACGGGGAGGAGGGCTACGAGCAGTACTTC. This encodes CASSYGEEGYEQYF.

V and J are TRBV29-1 and TRBJ1-5; 9 nucleotides align to TRBD1. The germline CDR1 and CDR2 sequences are SQVTM and ANQGSEA. CDR3 length: 14 amino acids. The junction had 9 bases not matched to a gene; V was cut back by 7 bases and J by 5 bases. The CDR3 here is CSDKRTGVDQPQHF. For the CDR3, the DNA is TGCAGCGATAAGAGGACAGGGGTTGATCAGCCCCAGCATTTT. Filled out from reference TRBV29-1 and TRBJ1-5, the complete variable domain reads SAVISQKPSRDICQRGTSLTIQCQVDSQVTMMFWYRQQPGQSLTLIATANQGSEATYESGFVIDKFPISRPNLTFSTLTVSNMSPEDSSIYLCSDKRTGVDQPQHFGDGTRLSIL.

This rearrangement joins TRBV5-6 to TRBJ1-2; D remains ambiguous. The germline gives CDR1 SGHDT, CDR2 YYEEEE. The CDR3 sequence is 12 residues long. V dropped 5 bases and J dropped 5 bases, with 10 bases sitting between them. The CDR3 DNA sequence: TGTGCCAGCAGGGAAGGAGGGTATGGCTACACCTTC. Encoded protein: CASREGGYGYTF.

The chain recombines TRBV20-1 with TRBJ2-1; TRBD2 might be the D (6 bases). The CDR3 is made up of 11 amino acids. V lost 8 bases, J lost 9 bases, and 14 bases lay in between. In germline, CDR1 is DFQATT, CDR2 SNEGSKA (reference sequence). The CDR3 DNA sequence: TGCAGTCCCGACTACGGGGGTGAGCAGTTCTTC. Translation gives CSPDYGGEQFF.